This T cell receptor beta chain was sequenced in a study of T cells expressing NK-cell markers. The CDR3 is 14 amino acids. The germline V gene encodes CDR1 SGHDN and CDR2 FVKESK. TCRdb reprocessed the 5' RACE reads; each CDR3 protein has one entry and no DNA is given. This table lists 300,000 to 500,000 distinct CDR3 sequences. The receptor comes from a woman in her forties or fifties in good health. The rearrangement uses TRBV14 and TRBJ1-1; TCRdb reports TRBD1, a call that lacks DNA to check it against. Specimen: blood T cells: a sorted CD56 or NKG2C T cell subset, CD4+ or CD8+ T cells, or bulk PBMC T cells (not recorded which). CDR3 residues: CASSNAMGPAEAFF.